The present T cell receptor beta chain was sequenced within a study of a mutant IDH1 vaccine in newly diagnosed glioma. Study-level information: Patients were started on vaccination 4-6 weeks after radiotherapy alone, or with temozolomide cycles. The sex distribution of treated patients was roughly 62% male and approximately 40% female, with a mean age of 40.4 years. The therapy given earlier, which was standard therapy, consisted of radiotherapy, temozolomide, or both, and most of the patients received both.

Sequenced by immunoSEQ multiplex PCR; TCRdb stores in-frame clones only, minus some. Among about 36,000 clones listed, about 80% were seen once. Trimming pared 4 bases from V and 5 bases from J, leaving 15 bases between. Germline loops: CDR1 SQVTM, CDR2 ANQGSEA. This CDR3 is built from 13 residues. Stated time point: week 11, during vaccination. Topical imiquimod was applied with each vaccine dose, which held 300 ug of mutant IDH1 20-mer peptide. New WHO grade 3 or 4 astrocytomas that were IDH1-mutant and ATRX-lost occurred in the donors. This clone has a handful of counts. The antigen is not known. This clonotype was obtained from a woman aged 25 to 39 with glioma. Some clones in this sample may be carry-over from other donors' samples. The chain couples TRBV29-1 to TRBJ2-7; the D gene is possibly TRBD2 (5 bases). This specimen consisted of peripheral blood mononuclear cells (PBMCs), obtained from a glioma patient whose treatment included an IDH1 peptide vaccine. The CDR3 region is CSVGRGSINEQYF. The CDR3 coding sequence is TGCAGCGTTGGGCGAGGGAGTATCAACGAGCAGTACTTC.